This TCR beta chain stems from a study of OX40 agonist ivuxolimab in advanced cancers. TCRdb's table, derived via immunoSEQ multiplex PCR, lists solely in-frame clones and lacks some. The sample shows under 85,000 clones, 88% of them seen only once. With autoimmune disease history or systemic immunosuppression, patients were excluded. The TCR was taken from an adult with an advanced solid tumor such as melanoma, head and neck, liver or kidney cancer. The starting material was CD4+ or CD8+ T cells sorted from blood, obtained in a trial of the OX40 agonist ivuxolimab.

The CDR3 here is CASSLRGEQYF. The CDR3 nucleotides are TGTGCCAGCAGCCTCCGGGGAGAGCAGTACTTC. The chain is built from TRBV5-6 and TRBJ2-7; tentative D call: TRBD2 (5 bases). This CDR3 comprises 11 residues. The germline V gene has CDR1 SGHDT and CDR2 YYEEEE. V dropped 4 bases and J dropped 7 bases, with 9 bases sitting between them. Based on the CDR3 plus reference TRBV5-6 and TRBJ2-7, the full variable domain is DAGVTQSPTHLIKTRGQQVTLRCSPKSGHDTVSWYQQALGQGPQFIFQYYEEEERQRGNFPDRFSGHQFPNYSSELNVNALLLGDSALYLCASSLRGEQYFGPGTRLTVT.